A single T cell receptor beta chain is shown here with its context. The sample is drawn from a study of blood T cell repertoires in COVID-19. On the study more broadly: From the United States, Italy and Spain came samples of acute and convalescent COVID-19. T cells, B-cell-depleted T cells, or PBMCs supplied cDNA or gDNA.

The CDR3 consists of 14 residues. The germline V gene encodes CDR1 MNHNY and CDR2 SVGAGI (reference sequence). The trim removed 6 bases at V and 5 bases at J, leaving 8 bases unmatched. Assay used: immunoSEQ multiplex PCR; TCRdb lists only in-frame clones, some missing. The sample shows about 60,000 clones, roughly 86% of them seen only once. V gene TRBV6-6 combines with J gene TRBJ2-5, with 8 bases lining up with TRBD2. The TCR comes from a woman aged 80 or older with acute or convalescent COVID-19. Sequencing was performed on peripheral blood. As DNA, the CDR3 is TGTGCCAGCAGCGGACTAGCCCTTGAGGAGACCCAGTACTTC. Protein product: CASSGLALEETQYF.